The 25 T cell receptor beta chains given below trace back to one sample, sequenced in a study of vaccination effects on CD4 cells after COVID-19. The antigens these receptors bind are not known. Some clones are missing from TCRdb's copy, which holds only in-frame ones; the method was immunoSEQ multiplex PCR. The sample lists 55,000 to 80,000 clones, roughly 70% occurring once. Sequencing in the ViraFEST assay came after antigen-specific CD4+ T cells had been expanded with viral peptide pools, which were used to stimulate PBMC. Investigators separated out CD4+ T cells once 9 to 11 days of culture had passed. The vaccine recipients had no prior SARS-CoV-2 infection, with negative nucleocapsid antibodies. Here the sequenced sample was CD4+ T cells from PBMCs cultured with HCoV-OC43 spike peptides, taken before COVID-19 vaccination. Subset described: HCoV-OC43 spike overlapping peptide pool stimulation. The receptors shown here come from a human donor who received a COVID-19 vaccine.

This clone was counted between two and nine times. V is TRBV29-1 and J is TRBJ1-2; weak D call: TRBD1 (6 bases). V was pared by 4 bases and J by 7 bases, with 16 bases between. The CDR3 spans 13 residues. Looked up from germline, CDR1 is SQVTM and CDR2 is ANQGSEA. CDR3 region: CSVVLMGGGGYTF. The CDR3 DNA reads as TGCAGCGTTGTGCTCATGGGAGGGGGTGGCTACACCTTC.

CDR3 in DNA: TGCGCCAGCAGCTTGGCTAGGGGGGCTAGCACAGATACGCAGTATTTT. This translates into CASSLARGASTDTQYF. V and J are TRBV5-1 and TRBJ2-3; D tentatively reads TRBD1 or TRBD2 (6 bases each). V lost 0 bases and J lost 0, with 11 bases in between. Germline V CDR1 and CDR2: SGHRS, YFSETQ. The CDR3 is 16 residues long.

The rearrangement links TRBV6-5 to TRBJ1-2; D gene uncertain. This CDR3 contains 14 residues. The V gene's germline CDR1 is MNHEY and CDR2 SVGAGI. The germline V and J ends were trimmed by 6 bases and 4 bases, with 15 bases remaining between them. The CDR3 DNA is TGTGCCAGCAGAGGAAGGACGGCAAGCTATGGCTACACCTTC. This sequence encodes CASRGRTASYGYTF.

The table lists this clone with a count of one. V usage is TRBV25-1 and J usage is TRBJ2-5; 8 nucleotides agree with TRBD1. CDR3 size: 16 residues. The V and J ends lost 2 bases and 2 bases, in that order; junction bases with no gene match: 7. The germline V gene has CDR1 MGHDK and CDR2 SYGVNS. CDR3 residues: CASSEPPGGRQETQYF. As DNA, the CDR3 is TGTGCCAGCAGTGAACCCCCAGGGGGCCGTCAAGAGACCCAGTACTTC.

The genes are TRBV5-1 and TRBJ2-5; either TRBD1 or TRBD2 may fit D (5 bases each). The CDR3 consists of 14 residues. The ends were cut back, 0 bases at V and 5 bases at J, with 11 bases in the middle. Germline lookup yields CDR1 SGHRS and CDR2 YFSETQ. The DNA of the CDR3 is TGCGCCAGCAGCTTGGACCCGGGGCGGGAGACCCAGTACTTC. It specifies CASSLDPGRETQYF. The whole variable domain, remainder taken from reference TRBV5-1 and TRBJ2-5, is KAGVTQTPRYLIKTRGQQVTLSCSPISGHRSVSWYQQTPGQGLQFLFEYFSETQRNKGNFPGRFSGRQFSNSRSEMNVSTLELGDSALYLCASSLDPGRETQYFGPGTRLLVL.

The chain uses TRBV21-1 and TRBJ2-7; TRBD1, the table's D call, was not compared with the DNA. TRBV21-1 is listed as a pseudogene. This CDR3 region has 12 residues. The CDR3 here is CASSTGFHEQYV. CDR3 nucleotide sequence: TGTGCCAGCAGTACAGGATTCCACGAGCAGTACGTC.

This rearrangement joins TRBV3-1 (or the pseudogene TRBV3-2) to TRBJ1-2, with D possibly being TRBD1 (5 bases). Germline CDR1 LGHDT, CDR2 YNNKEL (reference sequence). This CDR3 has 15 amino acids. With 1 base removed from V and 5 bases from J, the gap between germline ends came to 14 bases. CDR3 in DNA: TGTGCCAGCAGCCAAGTCCCGGGACGGCCGTATGGCTACACCTTC. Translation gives CASSQVPGRPYGYTF.

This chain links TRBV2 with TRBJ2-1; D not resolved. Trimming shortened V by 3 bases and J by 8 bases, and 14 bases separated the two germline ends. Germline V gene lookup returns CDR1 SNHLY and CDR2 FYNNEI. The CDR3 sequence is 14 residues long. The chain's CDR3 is CASSDWSLRDEQFF. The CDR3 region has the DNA TGTGCCAGCAGTGATTGGTCCTTACGGGATGAGCAGTTCTTC.

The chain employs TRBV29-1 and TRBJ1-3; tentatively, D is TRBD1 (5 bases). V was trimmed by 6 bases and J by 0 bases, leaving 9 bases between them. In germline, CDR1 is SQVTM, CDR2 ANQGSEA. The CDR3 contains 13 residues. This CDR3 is CSVGPSSGNTIYF. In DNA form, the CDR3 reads TGCAGCGTGGGGCCTAGCTCTGGAAACACCATATATTTT.

The CDR3 DNA reads as TGTGCCAGGGGGGGGACAAGCACAGATACGCAGTATTTT. Amino acid sequence: CARGGTSTDTQYF. The genes are TRBV2 and TRBJ2-3; D possibly corresponds to TRBD2 (7 bases). Germline CDR1 SNHLY, CDR2 FYNNEI. The CDR3 sequence is 13 residues long. Between the trimmed V and J ends, which lost 9 bases and 0 bases, there was a span of 10 bases. Full variable domain (rest looked up from reference TRBV2 and TRBJ2-3): EPEVTQTPSHQVTQMGQEVILRCVPISNHLYFYWYRQILGQKVEFLVSFYNNEISEKSEIFDDQFSVERPDGSNFTLKIRSTKLEDSAMYFCARGGTSTDTQYFGPGTRLTVL.

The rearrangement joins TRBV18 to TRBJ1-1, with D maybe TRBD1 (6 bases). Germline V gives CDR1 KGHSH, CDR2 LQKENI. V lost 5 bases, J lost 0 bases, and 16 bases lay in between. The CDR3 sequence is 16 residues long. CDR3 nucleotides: TGTGCCAGCTCAATAACCTGGACAGATTTGAACACTGAAGCTTTCTTT. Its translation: CASSITWTDLNTEAFF.

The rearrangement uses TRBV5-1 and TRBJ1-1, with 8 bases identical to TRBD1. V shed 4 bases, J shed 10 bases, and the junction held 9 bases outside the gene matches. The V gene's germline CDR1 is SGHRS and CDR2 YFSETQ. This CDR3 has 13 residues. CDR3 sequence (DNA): TGCGCCAGCAGCACCGGAACAGGGGGAGTAGCTTTCTTT. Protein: CASSTGTGGVAFF. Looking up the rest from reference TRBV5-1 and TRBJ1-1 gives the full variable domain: KAGVTQTPRYLIKTRGQQVTLSCSPISGHRSVSWYQQTPGQGLQFLFEYFSETQRNKGNFPGRFSGRQFSNSRSEMNVSTLELGDSALYLCASSTGTGGVAFFGQGTRLTVV.

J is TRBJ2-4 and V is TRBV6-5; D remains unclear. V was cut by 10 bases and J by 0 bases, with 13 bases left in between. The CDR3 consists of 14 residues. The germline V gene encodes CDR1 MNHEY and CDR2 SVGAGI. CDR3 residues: CANSRDLAKNIQYF. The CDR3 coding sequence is TGTGCCAATTCTAGGGATTTAGCCAAAAACATTCAGTACTTC.

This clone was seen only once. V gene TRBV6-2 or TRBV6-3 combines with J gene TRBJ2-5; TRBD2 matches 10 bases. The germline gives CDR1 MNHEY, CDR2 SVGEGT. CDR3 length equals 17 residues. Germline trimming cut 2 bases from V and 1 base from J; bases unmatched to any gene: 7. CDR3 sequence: CASSYTRASGGQETQYF. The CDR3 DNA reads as TGTGCCAGCAGTTACACCCGGGCTAGCGGGGGCCAAGAGACCCAGTACTTC.

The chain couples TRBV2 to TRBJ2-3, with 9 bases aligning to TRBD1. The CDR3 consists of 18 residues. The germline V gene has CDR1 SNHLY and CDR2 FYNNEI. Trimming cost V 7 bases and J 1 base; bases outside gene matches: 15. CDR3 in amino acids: CASIRQGVFVGGTDTQYF. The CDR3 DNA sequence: TGTGCCAGCATTCGACAGGGGGTCTTTGTAGGTGGCACAGATACGCAGTATTTT.

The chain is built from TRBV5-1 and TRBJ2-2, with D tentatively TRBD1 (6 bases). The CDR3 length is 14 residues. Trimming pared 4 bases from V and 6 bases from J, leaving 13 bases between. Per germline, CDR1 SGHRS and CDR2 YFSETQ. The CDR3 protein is CASSRQQGAGELFF. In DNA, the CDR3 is TGCGCCAGCAGCCGGCAACAGGGAGCCGGGGAGCTGTTTTTT.

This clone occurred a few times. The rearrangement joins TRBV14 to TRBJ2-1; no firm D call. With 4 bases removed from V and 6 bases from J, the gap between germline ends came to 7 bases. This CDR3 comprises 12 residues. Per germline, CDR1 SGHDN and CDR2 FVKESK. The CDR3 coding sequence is TGTGCCAGCAGCCGAATTGGCAATGAGCAGTTCTTC. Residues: CASSRIGNEQFF.

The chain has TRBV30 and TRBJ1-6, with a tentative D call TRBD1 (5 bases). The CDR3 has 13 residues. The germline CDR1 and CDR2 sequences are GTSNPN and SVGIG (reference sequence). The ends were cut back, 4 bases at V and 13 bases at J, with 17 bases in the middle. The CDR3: CAWKGPLRHPLHF. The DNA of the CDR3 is TGTGCCTGGAAGGGGCCGTTGAGACATCCCCTCCACTTT.

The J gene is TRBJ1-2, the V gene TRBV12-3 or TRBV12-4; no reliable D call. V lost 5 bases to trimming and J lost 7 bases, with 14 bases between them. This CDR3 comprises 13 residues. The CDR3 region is CASSLFRQAGYTF. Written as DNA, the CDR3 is TGTGCCAGCAGTCTCTTTCGGCAGGCTGGCTACACCTTC.

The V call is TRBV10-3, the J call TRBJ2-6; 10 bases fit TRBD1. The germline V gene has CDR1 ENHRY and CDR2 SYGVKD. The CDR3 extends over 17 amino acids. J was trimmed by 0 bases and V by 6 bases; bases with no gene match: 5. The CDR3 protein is CAISPGTGDSGANVLTF. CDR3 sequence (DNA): TGTGCCATCAGCCCCGGGACAGGGGACTCTGGGGCCAACGTCCTGACTTTC.

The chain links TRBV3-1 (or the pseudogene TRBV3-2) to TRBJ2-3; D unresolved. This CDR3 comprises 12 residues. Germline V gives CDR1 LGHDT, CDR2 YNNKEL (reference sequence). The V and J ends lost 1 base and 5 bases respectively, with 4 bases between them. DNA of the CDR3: TGTGCCAGCAGCCAAGTTGAAGATACGCAGTATTTT. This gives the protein CASSQVEDTQYF.

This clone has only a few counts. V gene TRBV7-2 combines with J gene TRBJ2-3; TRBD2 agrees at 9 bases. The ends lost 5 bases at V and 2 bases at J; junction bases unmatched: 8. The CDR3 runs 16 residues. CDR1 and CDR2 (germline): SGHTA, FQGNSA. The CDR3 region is CASSLLAGAFTDTQYF. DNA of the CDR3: TGTGCCAGCAGCCTATTAGCGGGGGCCTTCACAGATACGCAGTATTTT.

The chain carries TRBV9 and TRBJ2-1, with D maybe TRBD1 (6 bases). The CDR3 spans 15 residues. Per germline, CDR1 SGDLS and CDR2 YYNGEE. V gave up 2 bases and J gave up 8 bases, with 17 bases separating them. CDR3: CASSVAGVLGYEQFF. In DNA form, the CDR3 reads TGTGCCAGCAGCGTGGCAGGGGTCTTGGGCTATGAGCAGTTCTTC.

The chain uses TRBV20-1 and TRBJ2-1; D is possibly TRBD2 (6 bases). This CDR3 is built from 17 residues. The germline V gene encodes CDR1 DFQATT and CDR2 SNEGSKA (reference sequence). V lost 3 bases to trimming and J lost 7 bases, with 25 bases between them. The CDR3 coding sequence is TGCAGTGCTAGTCGCCCGTTTGGGCAGGGAGGTCAAAATGAGCAGTTCTTC. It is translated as CSASRPFGQGGQNEQFF.

Written as DNA, the CDR3 is TGCGCCAGCAGCCCCGGGACAGGGGACTCCTACGAGCAGTACGTC. It translates to CASSPGTGDSYEQYV. This chain uses TRBV5-1 with TRBJ2-7, with 10 bases lining up with TRBD1. Trimming cost V 4 bases and J 0 bases; bases outside gene matches: 4. The CDR3 extends over 15 amino acids. Germline-derived CDR1 and CDR2 are SGHRS and YFSETQ.